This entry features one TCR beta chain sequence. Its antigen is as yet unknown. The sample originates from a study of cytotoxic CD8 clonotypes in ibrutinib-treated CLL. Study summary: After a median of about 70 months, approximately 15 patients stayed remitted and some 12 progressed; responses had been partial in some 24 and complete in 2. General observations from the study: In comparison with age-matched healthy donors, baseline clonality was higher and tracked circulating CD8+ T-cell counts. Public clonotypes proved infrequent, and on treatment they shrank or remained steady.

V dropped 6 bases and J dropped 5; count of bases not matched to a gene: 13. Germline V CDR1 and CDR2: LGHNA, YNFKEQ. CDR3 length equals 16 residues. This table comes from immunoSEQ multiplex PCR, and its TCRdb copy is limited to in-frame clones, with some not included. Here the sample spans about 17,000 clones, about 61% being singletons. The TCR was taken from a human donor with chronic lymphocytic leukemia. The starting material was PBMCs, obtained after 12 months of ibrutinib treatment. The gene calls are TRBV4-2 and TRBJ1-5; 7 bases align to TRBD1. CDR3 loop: CASRQPTGEMYQPQHF. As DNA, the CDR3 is TGTGCCAGCAGACAACCAACAGGGGAAATGTATCAGCCCCAGCATTTT.